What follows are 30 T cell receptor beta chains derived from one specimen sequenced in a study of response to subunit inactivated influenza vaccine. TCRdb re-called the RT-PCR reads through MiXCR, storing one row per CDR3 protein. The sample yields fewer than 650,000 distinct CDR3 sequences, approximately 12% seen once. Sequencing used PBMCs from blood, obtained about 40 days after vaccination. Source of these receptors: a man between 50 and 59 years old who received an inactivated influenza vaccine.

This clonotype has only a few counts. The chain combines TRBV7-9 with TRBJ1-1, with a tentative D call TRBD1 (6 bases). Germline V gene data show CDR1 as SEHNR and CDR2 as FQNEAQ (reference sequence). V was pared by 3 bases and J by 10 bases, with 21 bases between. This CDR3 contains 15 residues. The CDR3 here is CASSFQAGGGKGAFF. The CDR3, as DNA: TGTGCCAGCAGCTTTCAGGCGGGCGGGGGCAAAGGAGCTTTCTTT.

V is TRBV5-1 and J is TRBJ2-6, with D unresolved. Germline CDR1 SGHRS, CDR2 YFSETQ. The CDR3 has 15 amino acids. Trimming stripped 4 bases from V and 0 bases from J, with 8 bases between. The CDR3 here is CASSTNPSGANVLTF. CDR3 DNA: TGCGCCAGCAGCACAAACCCCTCTGGGGCCAACGTCCTGACTTTC.

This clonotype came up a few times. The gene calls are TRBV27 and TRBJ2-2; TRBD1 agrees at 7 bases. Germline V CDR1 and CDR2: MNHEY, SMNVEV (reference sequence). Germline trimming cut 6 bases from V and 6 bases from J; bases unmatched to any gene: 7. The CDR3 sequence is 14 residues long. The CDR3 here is CASRQGFEAGELFF. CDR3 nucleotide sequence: TGTGCCAGCAGACAGGGGTTTGAGGCCGGGGAGCTGTTTTTT.

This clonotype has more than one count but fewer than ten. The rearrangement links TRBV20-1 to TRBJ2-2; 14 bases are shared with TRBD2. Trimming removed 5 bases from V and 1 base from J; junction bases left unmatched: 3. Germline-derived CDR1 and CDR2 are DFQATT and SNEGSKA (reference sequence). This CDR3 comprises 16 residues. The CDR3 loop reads CSARLAGGGNTGELFF. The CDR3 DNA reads TGCAGTGCTCGACTAGCGGGAGGGGGGAACACCGGGGAGCTGTTTTTT.

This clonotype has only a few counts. The DNA for the CDR3 is TGCGCCAGCACCCAAGCCCCGGGACAGGGGGCTGAAAAACTGTTTTTT. Translation gives CASTQAPGQGAEKLFF. The V call is TRBV5-1, the J call TRBJ1-4; 12 nucleotides agree with TRBD1. This CDR3 is 16 amino acids long. From germline, CDR1 is SGHRS and CDR2 YFSETQ. V trimming: 6 bases; J trimming: 7 bases; junction bases outside the gene matches: 10.

CDR3 in DNA: TGTGCCAGCAGCTTGGAGGGGACTGTGGGGGCGGGTACGCAGTATTTT. Translating gives CASSLEGTVGAGTQYF. The rearrangement links TRBV7-2 to TRBJ2-3, with D tentatively TRBD1 or TRBD2 (6 bases each). V lost 3 bases, J lost 8 bases, and 21 bases lay in between. Germline V CDR1 and CDR2: SGHTA, FQGNSA. There are 16 residues in the CDR3.

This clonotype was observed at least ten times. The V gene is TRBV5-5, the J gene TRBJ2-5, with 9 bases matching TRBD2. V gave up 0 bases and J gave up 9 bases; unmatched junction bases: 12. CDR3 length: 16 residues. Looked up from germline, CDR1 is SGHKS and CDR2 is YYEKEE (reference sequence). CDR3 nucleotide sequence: TGTGCCAGCAGCTTGGCCGGGACTAGCCAACCAGGGGCCCAGTACTTC. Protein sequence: CASSLAGTSQPGAQYF.

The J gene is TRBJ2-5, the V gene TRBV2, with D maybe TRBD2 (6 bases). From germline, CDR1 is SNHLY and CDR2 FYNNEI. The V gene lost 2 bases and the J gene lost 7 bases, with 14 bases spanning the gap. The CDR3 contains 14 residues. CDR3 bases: TGTGCCAGCAGTGAATCCGGGGAGGAGGGGACCCAGTACTTC. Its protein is CASSESGEEGTQYF. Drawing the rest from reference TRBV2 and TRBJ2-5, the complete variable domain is EPEVTQTPSHQVTQMGQEVILRCVPISNHLYFYWYRQILGQKVEFLVSFYNNEISEKSEIFDDQFSVERPDGSNFTLKIRSTKLEDSAMYFCASSESGEEGTQYFGPGTRLLVL.

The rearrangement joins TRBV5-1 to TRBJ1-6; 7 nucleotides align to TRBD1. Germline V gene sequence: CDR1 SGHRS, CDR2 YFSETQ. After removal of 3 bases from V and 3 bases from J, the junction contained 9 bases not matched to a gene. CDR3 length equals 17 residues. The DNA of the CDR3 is TGCGCCAGCAGCTCCGGAGGACAGGCCAACTATAATTCACCCCTCCACTTT. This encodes CASSSGGQANYNSPLHF.

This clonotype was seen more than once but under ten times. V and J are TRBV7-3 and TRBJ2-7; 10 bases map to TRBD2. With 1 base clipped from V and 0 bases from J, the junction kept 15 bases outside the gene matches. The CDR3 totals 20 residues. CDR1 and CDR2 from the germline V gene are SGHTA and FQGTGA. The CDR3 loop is CASSLMSSGRLIYPSYEQYF. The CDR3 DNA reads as TGTGCCAGCAGCTTAATGTCTAGCGGGAGATTAATCTACCCCTCCTACGAGCAGTACTTC.

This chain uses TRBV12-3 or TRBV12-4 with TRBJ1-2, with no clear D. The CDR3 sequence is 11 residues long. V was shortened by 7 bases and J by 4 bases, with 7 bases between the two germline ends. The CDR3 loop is CASMGAYGYTF. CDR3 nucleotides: TGTGCCAGCATGGGTGCCTATGGCTACACCTTC.

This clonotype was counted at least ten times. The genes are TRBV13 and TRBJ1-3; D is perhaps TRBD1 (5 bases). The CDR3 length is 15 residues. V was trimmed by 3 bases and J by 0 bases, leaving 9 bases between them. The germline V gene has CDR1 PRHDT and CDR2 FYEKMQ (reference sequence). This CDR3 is CASSFGGSSGNTIYF. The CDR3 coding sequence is TGTGCCAGCAGCTTCGGGGGAAGCTCTGGAAACACCATATATTTT.

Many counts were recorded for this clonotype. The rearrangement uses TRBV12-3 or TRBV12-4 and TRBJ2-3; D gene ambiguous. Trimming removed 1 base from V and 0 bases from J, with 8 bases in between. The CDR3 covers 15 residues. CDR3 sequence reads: CASSLGARSTDTQYF. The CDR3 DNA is TGTGCCAGCAGTTTAGGGGCCAGAAGCACAGATACGCAGTATTTT.

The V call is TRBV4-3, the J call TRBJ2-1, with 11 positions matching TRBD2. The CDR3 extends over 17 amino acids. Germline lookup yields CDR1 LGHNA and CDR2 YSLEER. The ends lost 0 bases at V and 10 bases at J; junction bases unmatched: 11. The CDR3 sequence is CASSQDVGLAGGREQFF. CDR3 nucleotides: TGCGCCAGCAGCCAAGACGTTGGGCTAGCGGGGGGTAGGGAGCAGTTCTTC.

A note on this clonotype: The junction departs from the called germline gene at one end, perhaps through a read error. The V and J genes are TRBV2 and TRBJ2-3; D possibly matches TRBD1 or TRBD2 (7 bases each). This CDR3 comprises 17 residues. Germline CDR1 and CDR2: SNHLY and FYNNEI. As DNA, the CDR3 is TGTACCAGCTGTTTAATATCGGGGAGGGGGCAAGAAGATACGCAGTATTTT. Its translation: CTSCLISGRGQEDTQYF.

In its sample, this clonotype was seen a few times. The CDR3 is CASSKETGRVSGYTF. DNA for the CDR3: TGTGCCAGCAGTAAAGAAACAGGGAGAGTGTCTGGCTACACCTTC. The chain links TRBV2 to TRBJ1-2; maybe TRBD1 (6 bases). This CDR3 spans 15 amino acids. Germline values: CDR1 SNHLY, CDR2 FYNNEI. V dropped 5 bases and J dropped 7 bases, with 20 bases sitting between them.

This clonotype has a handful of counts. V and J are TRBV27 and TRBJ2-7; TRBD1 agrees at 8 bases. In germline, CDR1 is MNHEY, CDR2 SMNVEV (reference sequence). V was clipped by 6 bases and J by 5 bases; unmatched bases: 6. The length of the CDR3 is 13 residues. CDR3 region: CASRRTGTNEQYF. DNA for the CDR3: TGTGCCAGCAGACGGACAGGGACGAACGAGCAGTACTTC.

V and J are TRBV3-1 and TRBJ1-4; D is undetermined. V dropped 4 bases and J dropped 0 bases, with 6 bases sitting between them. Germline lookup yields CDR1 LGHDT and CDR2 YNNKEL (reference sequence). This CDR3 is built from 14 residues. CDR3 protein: CASSPGSTNEKLFF. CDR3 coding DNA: TGTGCCAGCAGCCCGGGTTCAACTAATGAAAAACTGTTTTTT.

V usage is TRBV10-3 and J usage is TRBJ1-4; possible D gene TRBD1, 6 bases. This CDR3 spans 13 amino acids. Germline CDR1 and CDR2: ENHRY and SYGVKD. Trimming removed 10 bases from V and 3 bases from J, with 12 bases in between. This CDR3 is CASHREANEKLFF. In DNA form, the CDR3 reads TGTGCCAGCCACAGGGAAGCTAATGAAAAACTGTTTTTT.

CDR3 sequence reads: CASSYGTAGNTIYF. In nucleotides, the CDR3 is TGCGCCAGCAGCTACGGGACGGCTGGAAACACCATATATTTT. This chain links TRBV5-1 with TRBJ1-3; possibly TRBD1 for D (5 bases). The CDR3 is made up of 14 amino acids. Per the germline V gene, CDR1 is SGHRS and CDR2 is YFSETQ. Trimming pared 3 bases from V and 2 bases from J, leaving 9 bases between.

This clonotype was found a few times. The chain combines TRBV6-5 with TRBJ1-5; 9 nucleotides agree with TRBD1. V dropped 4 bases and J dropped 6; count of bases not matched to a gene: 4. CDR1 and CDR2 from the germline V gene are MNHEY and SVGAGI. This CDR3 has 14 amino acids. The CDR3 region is CASSSPDRGQPQHF. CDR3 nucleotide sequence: TGTGCCAGCAGTTCACCGGACAGGGGTCAGCCCCAGCATTTT.

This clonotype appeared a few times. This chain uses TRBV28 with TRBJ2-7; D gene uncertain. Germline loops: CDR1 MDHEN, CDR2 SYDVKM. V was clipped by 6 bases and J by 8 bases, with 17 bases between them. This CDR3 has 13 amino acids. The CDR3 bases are TGTGCCAGCAGCCGCGACGTGAGGATTAAGCAGTACTTC. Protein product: CASSRDVRIKQYF.

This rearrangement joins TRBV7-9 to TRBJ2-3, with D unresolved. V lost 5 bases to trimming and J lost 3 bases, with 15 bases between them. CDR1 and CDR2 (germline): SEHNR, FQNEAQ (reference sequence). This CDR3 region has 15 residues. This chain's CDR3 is CASSPSMRFTDTQYF. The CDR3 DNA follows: TGTGCCAGCAGCCCCAGTATGCGCTTTACAGATACGCAGTATTTT.

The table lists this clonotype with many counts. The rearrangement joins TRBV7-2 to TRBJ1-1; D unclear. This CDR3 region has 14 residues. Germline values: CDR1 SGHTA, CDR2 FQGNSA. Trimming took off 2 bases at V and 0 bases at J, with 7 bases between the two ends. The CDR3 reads CASSLNSMNTEAFF. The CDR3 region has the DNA TGTGCCAGCAGCTTAAACAGTATGAACACTGAAGCTTTCTTT. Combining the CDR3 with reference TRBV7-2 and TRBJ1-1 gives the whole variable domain GAGVSQSPSNKVTEKGKDVELRCDPISGHTALYWYRQSLGQGLEFLIYFQGNSAPDKSGLPSDRFSAERTGGSVSTLTIQRTQQEDSAVYLCASSLNSMNTEAFFGQGTRLTVV.

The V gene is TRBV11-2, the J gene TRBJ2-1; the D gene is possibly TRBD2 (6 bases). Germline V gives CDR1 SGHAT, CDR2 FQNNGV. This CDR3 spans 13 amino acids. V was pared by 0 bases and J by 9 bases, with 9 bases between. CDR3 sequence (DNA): TGTGCCAGCAGCTTAGATCTGGGAGGTGAGCAGTTCTTC. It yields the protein CASSLDLGGEQFF.

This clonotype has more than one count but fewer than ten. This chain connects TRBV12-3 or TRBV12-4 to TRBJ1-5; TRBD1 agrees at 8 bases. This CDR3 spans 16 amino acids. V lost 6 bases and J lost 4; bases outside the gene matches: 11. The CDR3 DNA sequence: TGTGCCAGCAGGGCGACAGGGGATTTTCGGAATCAGCCCCAGCATTTT. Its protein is CASRATGDFRNQPQHF.

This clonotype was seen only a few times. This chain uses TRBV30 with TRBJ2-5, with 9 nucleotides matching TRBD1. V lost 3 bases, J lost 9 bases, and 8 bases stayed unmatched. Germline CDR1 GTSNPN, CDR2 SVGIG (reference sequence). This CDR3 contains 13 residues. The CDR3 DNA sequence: TGTGCCTGGAGGGGCGACAGGGGGTTCGCCCAGTACTTC. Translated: CAWRGDRGFAQYF.

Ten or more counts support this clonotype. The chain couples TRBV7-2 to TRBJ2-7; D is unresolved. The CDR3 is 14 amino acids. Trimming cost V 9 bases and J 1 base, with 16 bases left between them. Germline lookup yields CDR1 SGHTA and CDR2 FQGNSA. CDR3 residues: CASLLALGSYEQYF. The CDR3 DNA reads TGTGCCAGTTTATTGGCCTTGGGGTCCTACGAGCAGTACTTC.

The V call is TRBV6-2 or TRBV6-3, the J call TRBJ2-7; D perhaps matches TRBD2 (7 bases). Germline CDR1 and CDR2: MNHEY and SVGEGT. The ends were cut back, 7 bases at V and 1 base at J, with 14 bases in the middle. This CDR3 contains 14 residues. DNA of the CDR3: TGTGCCAGCATCCCGGGGGGCGGTTCCTACGAGCAGTACTTC. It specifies CASIPGGGSYEQYF.

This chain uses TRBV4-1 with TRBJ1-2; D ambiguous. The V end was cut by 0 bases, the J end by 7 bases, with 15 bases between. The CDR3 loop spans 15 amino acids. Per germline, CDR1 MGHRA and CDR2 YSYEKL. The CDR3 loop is CASSQDLVGETGYTF. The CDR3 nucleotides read TGCGCCAGCAGCCAAGATCTGGTCGGGGAGACTGGCTACACCTTC.